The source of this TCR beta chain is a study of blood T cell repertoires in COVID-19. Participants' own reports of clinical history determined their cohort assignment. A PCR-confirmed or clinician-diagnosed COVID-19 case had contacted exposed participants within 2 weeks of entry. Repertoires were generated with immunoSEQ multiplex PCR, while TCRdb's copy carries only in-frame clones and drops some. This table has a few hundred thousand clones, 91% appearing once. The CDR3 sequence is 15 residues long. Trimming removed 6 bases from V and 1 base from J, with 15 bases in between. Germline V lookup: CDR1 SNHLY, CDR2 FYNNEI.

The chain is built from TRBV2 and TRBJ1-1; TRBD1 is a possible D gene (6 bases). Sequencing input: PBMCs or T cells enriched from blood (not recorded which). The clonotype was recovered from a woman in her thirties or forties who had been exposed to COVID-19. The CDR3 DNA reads TGTGCCAGCAGATTACGACAGGCCACGAACACTGAAGCTTTCTTT. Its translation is CASRLRQATNTEAFF.